Following are 6 T cell receptor beta chains from one sample sequenced in a study of Ad26.COV2.S vaccination and SARS-CoV-2 variants. As to treatment: roughly 18 received Ad26.COV2.S at low or high dose, single or two shots; a few received placebo; per-sample allocation not given. Following the first vaccine or placebo injection, samples were taken on day 63. Produced via immunoSEQ multiplex PCR; TCRdb's table is partial and in-frame only. The sample holds about 430,000 clones, 90% seen once. The sequences come from peripheral blood, collected in a trial of Ad26.COV2.S vaccine versus placebo. These receptors originate from a person between 18 and 65 years old who received the Ad26.COV2.S COVID-19 vaccine or a placebo.

This chain links TRBV11-2 with TRBJ1-5; 10 bases are shared with TRBD1. CDR3 size: 15 residues. V gave up 4 bases and J gave up 3 bases; unmatched junction bases: 3. Germline CDR1 and CDR2: SGHAT and FQNNGV. The CDR3 region is CASSSDRGDNQPQHF. The CDR3 DNA follows: TGTGCCAGCAGCTCGGACAGGGGGGACAATCAGCCCCAGCATTTT.

A single count supports this clone. The chain recombines TRBV2 with TRBJ1-4, with D possibly being TRBD1 (5 bases). Trimming removed 2 bases from V and 5 bases from J, with 9 bases in between. Germline CDR1 SNHLY, CDR2 FYNNEI. The CDR3 spans 14 residues. The CDR3 is CASSEQGFNEKLFF. Written as DNA, the CDR3 is TGTGCCAGCAGTGAACAGGGATTCAATGAAAAACTGTTTTTT.

The chain employs TRBV6-5 and TRBJ2-7, with D possibly being TRBD2 (6 bases). CDR1 is MNHEY and CDR2 is SVGAGI in the germline V gene. V was clipped by 2 bases and J by 6 bases, with 11 bases between them. The CDR3 loop spans 13 amino acids. CDR3 DNA sequence: TGTGCCAGCAGTTACGGAGGGCGATCCGAGCAGTACTTC. This codes for CASSYGGRSEQYF.

Notes on this clone: No DNA is shown, since the ends of the CDR3 on it are uncertain; the CDR3 is the one TCRdb lists. This rearrangement joins TRBV27 to TRBJ2-1; TRBD2, as called in the table, went unchecked against the DNA. Germline loops: CDR1 MNHEY, CDR2 SMNVEV (reference sequence). The CDR3 is 12 residues long, ends included. CDR3 sequence: CASSSSGLLRFF.

The V and J genes are TRBV5-1 and TRBJ2-5; D gene unclear. This CDR3 has 12 amino acids. V lost 4 bases, J lost 1 base, and 5 bases lay in between. CDR1 SGHRS and CDR2 YFSETQ come from the germline V gene. Here the CDR3 reads CASSLGQETQYF. CDR3 nucleotides: TGCGCCAGCAGCCTGGGCCAAGAGACCCAGTACTTC.

The chain combines TRBV3-1 (or the pseudogene TRBV3-2) with TRBJ2-7, with D unresolved. The V end was cut by 4 bases, the J end by 6 bases, with 10 bases between. This CDR3 has 12 residues. Germline V gene sequence: CDR1 LGHDT, CDR2 YNNKEL (reference sequence). CDR3 sequence reads: CASSPSSGEQYF. The CDR3 coding sequence is TGTGCCAGCAGCCCTTCTTCTGGCGAGCAGTACTTC.